This section outlines one T cell receptor beta chain sequence together with its context. The data belong to a study of OX40 agonist ivuxolimab in advanced cancers. Produced via immunoSEQ multiplex PCR; TCRdb's table is partial and in-frame only. The data contain tens of thousands of clones, 91% of them singletons. This CDR3 region has 15 residues. From germline, CDR1 is SGHKS and CDR2 YYEKEE (reference sequence). V was clipped by 5 bases and J by 5 bases, with 17 bases between them. The sequence was obtained from an adult with an advanced solid tumor such as melanoma, head and neck, liver or kidney cancer. The chain employs TRBV5-5 and TRBJ2-1; tentative D call: TRBD2 (6 bases). Sequenced material: CD4+ or CD8+ T cells sorted from blood, taken in a trial of the OX40 agonist ivuxolimab. CDR3 residues: CASRRDLEVNNEQFF. CDR3 DNA: TGTGCCAGCAGGCGGGACTTGGAAGTAAACAATGAGCAGTTCTTC.